The source of this TCR beta chain is a study of blood T cell repertoires in COVID-19. Study summary: Donors in the United States, Italy and Spain gave samples during acute or convalescent COVID-19. Nucleic acid was either cDNA or gDNA, and it came from T cells, B-cell-depleted T cells, or PBMCs.

The CDR3 sequence is 12 residues long. V shed 6 bases and J shed 4 bases, with 7 bases lying between them. The germline gives CDR1 LNHDA, CDR2 SQIVND (reference sequence). Original processing notes: From reference gene primer amplification, estimates of nucleated cell counts were derived. Method: immunoSEQ multiplex PCR; TCRdb's copy keeps in-frame clones and lacks some. V, J and clone size derive from that table, while D and trimming were established from the DNA sequence. The data contain 280,000 or so clones, approximately 85% of them singletons. The chain is built from TRBV19 and TRBJ2-1; D unclear. The source is a human donor in a cohort sampled during active COVID-19. Sequenced material: peripheral blood. As DNA, the CDR3 is TGTGCCAGTAGGGGCTATTACAATGAGCAGTTCTTC. The encoded protein is CASRGYYNEQFF.